One and the same sample provided the 28 T cell receptor beta chains below, sequenced in a study of blood T cell repertoires in COVID-19. Method: immunoSEQ multiplex PCR; TCRdb's copy keeps in-frame clones and lacks some. Of some 70,000 clones listed, about 86% were seen once; the top ten hold over 1.3%. The sample comprised peripheral blood. These TCRs come from a woman aged 55-75 years with acute or convalescent COVID-19.

This sequence joins TRBV28 and TRBJ2-2, with D perhaps matching TRBD2 (5 bases). CDR3 size: 15 residues. The germline CDR1 and CDR2 sequences are MDHEN and SYDVKM. V was clipped by 2 bases and J by 1 base, with 8 bases between them. CDR3: CASSLQLGNTGELFF. CDR3 nucleotides: TGTGCCAGCAGTTTACAACTAGGGAACACCGGGGAGCTGTTTTTT. Combining the CDR3 with reference TRBV28 and TRBJ2-2 gives the whole variable domain DVKVTQSSRYLVKRTGEKVFLECVQDMDHENMFWYRQDPGLGLRLIYFSYDVKMKEKGDIPEGYSVSREKKERFSLILESASTNQTSMYLCASSLQLGNTGELFFGEGSRLTVL.

This chain connects TRBV28 to TRBJ1-1, with TRBD1 as a possible D gene (5 bases). CDR1 and CDR2 (germline): MDHEN, SYDVKM. The V end was cut by 7 bases, the J end by 5 bases, with 14 bases between. This CDR3 is 13 amino acids long. CDR3 nucleotides: TGTGCCAGCATCAATGGGGGGACGACTGAAGCTTTCTTT. Residues: CASINGGTTEAFF.

This clone was picked up a small number of times. The J gene is TRBJ1-1, the V gene TRBV12-5; 7 bases are a match to TRBD1. Germline V lookup: CDR1 LGHNT, CDR2 FRNRAP. The CDR3 has 13 amino acids. V lost 1 base to trimming and J lost 6 bases; unmatched junction nucleotides: 2. The CDR3 protein is CASGLDRGAEAFF. Here the CDR3 DNA reads TGTGCTAGTGGTTTGGACAGGGGTGCTGAAGCTTTCTTT. The complete variable domain, with remaining parts taken from reference TRBV12-5 and TRBJ1-1, reads DARVTQTPRHKVTEMGQEVTMRCQPILGHNTVFWYRQTMMQGLELLAYFRNRAPLDDSGMPKDRFSAEMPDATLATLKIQPSEPRDSAVYFCASGLDRGAEAFFGQGTRLTVV.

This clone was seen just once. The chain carries TRBV3-1 (or the pseudogene TRBV3-2) and TRBJ1-5, with 10 bases fitting TRBD1. There are 15 residues in the CDR3. V lost 4 bases, J lost 3 bases, and 3 bases stayed unmatched. Germline lookup yields CDR1 LGHDT and CDR2 YNNKEL (reference sequence). CDR3 sequence (DNA): TGTGCCAGCAGCCGGACAGGGGGTAACAATCAGCCCCAGCATTTT. Encoded protein: CASSRTGGNNQPQHF.

The chain links TRBV2 to TRBJ2-7; TRBD1 might be the D (5 bases). The germline CDR1 and CDR2 sequences are SNHLY and FYNNEI. CDR3 length: 14 residues. Trimming took off 2 bases at V and 3 bases at J, with 11 bases between the two ends. CDR3 sequence: CASSELRTSYEQYF. In nucleotides, the CDR3 is TGTGCCAGCAGTGAACTTCGGACAAGCTACGAGCAGTACTTC.

The chain uses TRBV10-3 and TRBJ1-2; TRBD1 might be the D (6 bases). The CDR3 extends over 12 amino acids. The V and J ends lost 2 bases and 6 bases respectively, with 7 bases between them. Germline V lookup: CDR1 ENHRY, CDR2 SYGVKD. This chain's CDR3 is CAISERDNGYTF. The CDR3 DNA reads as TGTGCCATCAGTGAGCGGGACAATGGCTACACCTTC.

The rearrangement links TRBV20-1 to TRBJ2-3; D not resolved. This CDR3 comprises 13 residues. Trimming pared 3 bases from V and 8 bases from J, leaving 15 bases between. Germline CDR1 DFQATT, CDR2 SNEGSKA (reference sequence). The CDR3 DNA follows: TGCAGTGCTAGTCCACAAATGGGCCCTACGCAGTATTTT. Protein sequence: CSASPQMGPTQYF.

The gene calls are TRBV5-8 and TRBJ2-5; 11 bases map to TRBD2. Germline V gene sequence: CDR1 SGHTS, CDR2 YDEGEE. The CDR3 covers 16 residues. Trimming at V came to 4 bases and at J to 5 bases, leaving 10 bases not matched to a gene. The CDR3 DNA is TGTGCCAGCAGCCCGGGGACTAGCGGAATTTATGAGACCCAGTACTTC. This translates into CASSPGTSGIYETQYF. Using reference TRBV5-8 and TRBJ2-5 for the parts outside the CDR3, the full variable domain is EAGVTQSPTHLIKTRGQQATLRCSPISGHTSVYWYQQALGLGLQFLLWYDEGEERNRGNFPPRFSGRQFPNYSSELNVNALELEDSALYLCASSPGTSGIYETQYFGPGTRLLVL.

This clone was observed a single time. V gene TRBV12-3 or TRBV12-4 combines with J gene TRBJ2-7, with 10 bases fitting TRBD2. V trimming: 6 bases; J trimming: 4 bases; junction bases outside the gene matches: 3. CDR3 length equals 13 residues. The CDR3 sequence is CASRFSGGYEQYF. The CDR3 nucleotides are TGTGCCAGCAGGTTTAGCGGGGGGTACGAGCAGTACTTC.

The V and J genes are TRBV5-1 and TRBJ2-2, with TRBD1 identical over 7 bases. The V segment lost 0 bases and the J segment 1 base; nucleotides outside the gene matches: 6. Germline CDR1 SGHRS, CDR2 YFSETQ. The CDR3 has 17 residues. CDR3 nucleotide sequence: TGCGCCAGCAGCTTGGCGCAGGGACAGTGGAACACCGGGGAGCTGTTTTTT. Protein: CASSLAQGQWNTGELFF.

V and J are TRBV5-1 and TRBJ2-7; TRBD2 is a possible D gene (5 bases). Per germline, CDR1 SGHRS and CDR2 YFSETQ. V gave up 5 bases and J gave up 0 bases, with 9 bases separating them. The CDR3 runs 13 residues. CDR3 amino acids: CASRRDISYEQYF. The CDR3 DNA sequence: TGCGCCAGCAGACGGGATATCTCCTACGAGCAGTACTTC.

The chain links TRBV30 to TRBJ2-3; D gene unclear. Germline V gene lookup returns CDR1 GTSNPN and CDR2 SVGIG (reference sequence). This CDR3 has 12 amino acids. The ends were cut back, 4 bases at V and 4 bases at J, with 9 bases in the middle. For the CDR3, the DNA is TGTGCCTGGATGGCCTCGCCAGATACGCAGTATTTT. Translation gives CAWMASPDTQYF. Complete variable domain (other parts from reference TRBV30 and TRBJ2-3): SQTIHQWPATLVQPVGSPLSLECTVEGTSNPNLYWYRQAAGRGLQLLFYSVGIGQISSEVPQNLSASRPQDRQFILSSKKLLLSDSGFYLCAWMASPDTQYFGPGTRLTVL.

This chain connects TRBV6-5 to TRBJ2-3, with 8 bases fitting TRBD2. Per the germline V gene, CDR1 is MNHEY and CDR2 is SVGAGI. The V segment lost 7 bases and the J segment 1 base; nucleotides outside the gene matches: 4. The CDR3 spans 14 residues. In nucleotides, the CDR3 is TGTGCCAGCATTTTGACTAGCGGCACAGATACGCAGTATTTT. This sequence encodes CASILTSGTDTQYF.

This clone was recorded only once. The rearrangement joins TRBV28 to TRBJ1-1; tentatively, D is TRBD1 (5 bases). The germline CDR1 and CDR2 sequences are MDHEN and SYDVKM. CDR3 size: 13 residues. The ends were cut back, 5 bases at V and 6 bases at J, with 13 bases in the middle. The CDR3 DNA reads as TGTGCCAGCAGTGTCCAGGGAAGGGCTGAAGCTTTCTTT. It yields the protein CASSVQGRAEAFF.

The chain carries TRBV14 and TRBJ1-2; no reliable D call. Per the germline V gene, CDR1 is SGHDN and CDR2 is FVKESK. V shed 6 bases and J shed 4 bases, with 12 bases lying between them. This CDR3 comprises 13 residues. The DNA for the CDR3 is TGTGCCAGCAGTCCCGCCCTGAGCTATGGCTACACCTTC. The encoded protein is CASSPALSYGYTF.

The chain carries TRBV5-6 and TRBJ2-5; 7 bases fit TRBD2. J gave up 0 bases and V 1 base, and 3 bases lay outside the gene matches. The CDR3 consists of 15 residues. Germline V lookup: CDR1 SGHDT, CDR2 YYEEEE. CDR3 protein: CASSLLTSHQETQYF. The CDR3 nucleotides read TGTGCCAGCAGCTTGTTGACTAGCCACCAAGAGACCCAGTACTTC.

There are a few counts of this clone. The chain is built from TRBV15 and TRBJ2-7; no clear D gene. V lost 0 bases to trimming and J lost 5 bases, with 8 bases between them. This CDR3 spans 13 amino acids. Germline V gene data show CDR1 as LNHNV and CDR2 as YYDKDF (reference sequence). The CDR3 sequence: CATSRDRYDEQYF. CDR3 bases: TGTGCCACCAGCAGAGACAGGTATGACGAGCAGTACTTC.

In DNA form, the CDR3 reads TGTGCCAGCAGCCAGGGGACTCCCGAGGGGTACAATGAGCAGTTCTTC. Translated: CASSQGTPEGYNEQFF. The chain recombines TRBV3-1 (or the pseudogene TRBV3-2) with TRBJ2-1; D might be TRBD2 (6 bases). Germline V gives CDR1 LGHDT, CDR2 YNNKEL (reference sequence). This CDR3 is 16 amino acids long. Trimming cost V 3 bases and J 4 bases, with 16 bases left between them.

The chain joins TRBV19 to TRBJ1-4, with D perhaps matching TRBD1 (5 bases). Germline CDR1 and CDR2: LNHDA and SQIVND (reference sequence). The CDR3 covers 16 residues. The V gene lost 5 bases and the J gene lost 0 bases, with 13 bases spanning the gap. CDR3: CASSAGDSATNEKLFF. The CDR3 DNA follows: TGTGCCAGTAGTGCCGGGGACTCAGCAACTAATGAAAAACTGTTTTTT.

The chain is built from TRBV2 and TRBJ1-5; 8 nucleotides match TRBD1. The V segment lost 1 base and the J segment 6 bases; nucleotides outside the gene matches: 8. Per germline, CDR1 SNHLY and CDR2 FYNNEI. CDR3 size: 16 residues. DNA for the CDR3: TGTGCCAGCAGTGAAGGGGGCAGGGGGCTTAGTCAGCCCCAGCATTTT. It encodes CASSEGGRGLSQPQHF.

This rearrangement joins TRBV7-3 to TRBJ2-1; a weak D match, TRBD2 (5 bases). The CDR3 has 16 amino acids. V lost 5 bases, J lost 1 base, and 15 bases lay in between. From germline, CDR1 is SGHTA and CDR2 FQGTGA. The CDR3 DNA sequence: TGTGCCAGCAGCCCCGGCGGGCGCCGATCCTACAATGAGCAGTTCTTC. The encoded protein is CASSPGGRRSYNEQFF. Together with reference TRBV7-3 and TRBJ2-1, the CDR3 gives the full variable domain: GAGVSQTPSNKVTEKGKYVELRCDPISGHTALYWYRQSLGQGPEFLIYFQGTGAADDSGLPNDRFFAVRPEGSVSTLKIQRTERGDSAVYLCASSPGGRRSYNEQFFGPGTRLTVL.

The J gene is TRBJ1-1, the V gene TRBV18; 8 bases match TRBD1. This CDR3 is built from 16 residues. Germline V gives CDR1 KGHSH, CDR2 LQKENI. With 4 bases clipped from V and 5 bases from J, the junction kept 12 bases outside the gene matches. CDR3 amino acids: CASSRPSDRGRTEAFF. The CDR3 DNA reads TGTGCCAGCTCACGTCCCTCCGACAGGGGTCGAACTGAAGCTTTCTTT.

This clone appeared a single time. V usage is TRBV11-2 and J usage is TRBJ2-5; D may be TRBD2 (5 bases). The CDR3 is 13 residues long. Germline-derived CDR1 and CDR2 are SGHAT and FQNNGV. V lost 6 bases to trimming and J lost 2 bases, with 10 bases between them. This CDR3 reads CASSAGVQETQYF. The CDR3 region has the DNA TGTGCCAGCAGTGCGGGCGTACAAGAGACCCAGTACTTC.

This chain links TRBV7-3 with TRBJ2-1; 12 bases agree with TRBD2. Germline-derived CDR1 and CDR2 are SGHTA and FQGTGA. There are 18 residues in the CDR3. V lost 2 bases and J lost 1; bases outside the gene matches: 6. This chain's CDR3 is CASSLQASGGASYNEQFF. CDR3 sequence (DNA): TGTGCCAGCAGCTTACAAGCTAGCGGGGGGGCTTCCTACAATGAGCAGTTCTTC.

CDR3 in DNA: TGTGCCAGCAGTATCGGGACAGGGGCTAACTATGGCTACACCTTC. As protein: CASSIGTGANYGYTF. This rearrangement joins TRBV28 to TRBJ1-2, with 10 positions matching TRBD1. This CDR3 region has 15 residues. The germline CDR1 and CDR2 sequences are MDHEN and SYDVKM. The junction had 3 bases not matched to a gene; V was cut back by 5 bases and J by 0 bases.

This clone was picked up one time. J is TRBJ2-1 and V is TRBV19; D might be TRBD2 (6 bases). The CDR3 has 12 amino acids. Germline V gene data show CDR1 as LNHDA and CDR2 as SQIVND (reference sequence). The V end lost 6 bases, the J end lost 9 bases, and 12 bases lay between the germline ends. Here the CDR3 DNA reads TGTGCCAGTAGCCGACTAGTCGGTGAGCAGTTCTTC. Translation gives CASSRLVGEQFF.

This chain connects TRBV15 to TRBJ2-7; maybe TRBD1 (5 bases). The V gene's germline CDR1 is LNHNV and CDR2 YYDKDF (reference sequence). Between the trimmed V and J ends, which lost 0 bases and 0 bases, there was a span of 9 bases. The CDR3 consists of 15 residues. CDR3: CATSRDRALSYEQYF. The CDR3, as DNA: TGTGCCACCAGCAGAGACAGGGCGCTCTCCTACGAGCAGTACTTC.

The chain joins TRBV5-4 to TRBJ2-7; 15 bases are a match to TRBD2. The CDR3 has 18 residues. V trimming: 4 bases; J trimming: 7 bases; junction bases outside the gene matches: 15. Looked up from germline, CDR1 is SGHNT and CDR2 is YYREEE (reference sequence). CDR3 in amino acids: CASSPGLAGGFTGREQYF. The CDR3 DNA sequence: TGTGCCAGCAGCCCCGGACTAGCGGGGGGGTTTACTGGGAGAGAGCAGTACTTC.